This paragraph covers one T cell receptor beta chain sequence. What this receptor recognizes is not known. Qualities for individual bases were not recorded, and no much larger clone is one base off. The CDR3 runs 15 amino acids, cysteine and phenylalanine included. Just CDR3 DNA is preserved here, 45 bases in frame from base 1. V sheds 6 bases and J sheds 5 bases, leaving 16 bases between their ends. Via the germline V gene, CDR1 is MNHEY and CDR2 SVGAGI. These data come from a study of blood T cell repertoires in COVID-19 (dated by TCRdb to 2020 to 2021). With respect to the entire study: Samples covering the acute and convalescent phases of COVID-19 were provided by collaborators in the United States, Italy and Spain. The prospective study material was composed of cDNA or gDNA derived from T cells, B-cell-depleted T cells, or PBMCs. The dataset comprised deeply sampled blood TCRbeta repertoires from subjects exposed to, actively infected with, or recovered from COVID-19. The repertoires were released in a freely available public database meant as a resource for research on the immune response to SARS-CoV-2. Samples were obtained from the ongoing ImmuneRACE study (first 160 participants) and from 1,000 to 1,500 subjects provided by 6 global collaborators. A de-identified subject ID, COVID-19 status, age in years and sex were almost always included in the sample metadata. HLA class I and class II types, where available, came from metadata supplied by the sample provider rather than from assay-based typing.

What the work shows at the level of the full study, not this receptor alone: Clinical and demographic metadata were provided uncurated, with the amount varying by source and participant.

TCRbeta CDR3 regions were amplified from genomic DNA using the immunoSEQ Assay, a bias-controlled multiplex PCR. In the paper's pipeline: The number of nucleated cells in each sample was estimated by amplification of reference gene primers within the assay. To quantify the absolute abundance of each unique TCRbeta CDR3 rearrangement, sequence reads were collapsed and filtered. For each sample, productive Simpson clonality was calculated by taking the square root of Simpson's diversity index across productive rearrangements. The source is immuneACCESS, and TCRdb retained only in-frame sequences with V and J called. Part of the clones is not carried over; for the studies checked, unresolved V genes explain less than half of this, and the remainder is unexplained. That table is the source of V, J and clone size, and D and trimming were worked out from the DNA. This sample comprises about 430,000 clones, 85% to 90% of them detected only once. Around 1.1% of the sample comes from the top ten.

Participants in the prospective study were enrolled through a virtual design, were aged about 18 to 100 years, and lived in roughly 24 United States geographic areas. To assign participants to cohorts, the prospective study relied on clinical history that participants themselves reported in a screening survey and a study questionnaire. ImmuneRACE Cohort 3 recovered participants were defined by two consecutive negative NP/OP PCR tests, healthcare professional clearance, or symptom resolution. Each participant in the prospective study had whole blood, serum and a nasopharyngeal or oropharyngeal swab collected by mobile phlebotomists. Participants in the prospective study had the option to provide additional blood draws and questionnaires over an approximately 2-month period. Blood samples from the prospective study were shipped frozen or at room temperature prior to DNA extraction.

In this chain, TRBV6-5 is recombined with TRBJ2-2, and TRBD1 may be the D gene, going by 5 matching bases. The sequenced material came from PBMCs or T cells enriched from blood (not recorded which). The receptor's source is a man younger than 40 who had recovered from COVID-19. The nucleotide sequence is TGTGCCAGCAGATCCAGGGTATTGAAAACCGGGGAGCTGTTTTTT. Its coded protein is CASRSRVLKTGELFF.